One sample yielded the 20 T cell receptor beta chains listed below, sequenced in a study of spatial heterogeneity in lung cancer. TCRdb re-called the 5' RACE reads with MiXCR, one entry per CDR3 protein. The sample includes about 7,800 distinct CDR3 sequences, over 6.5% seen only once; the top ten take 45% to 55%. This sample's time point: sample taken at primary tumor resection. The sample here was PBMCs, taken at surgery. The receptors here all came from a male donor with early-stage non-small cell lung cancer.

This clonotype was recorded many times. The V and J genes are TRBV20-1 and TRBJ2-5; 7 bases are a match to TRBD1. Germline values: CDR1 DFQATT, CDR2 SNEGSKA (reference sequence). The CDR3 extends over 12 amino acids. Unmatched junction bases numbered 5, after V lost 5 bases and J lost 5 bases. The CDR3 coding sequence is TGCAGTGCTGGATACAGGGGTGAGACCCAGTACTTC. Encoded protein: CSAGYRGETQYF.

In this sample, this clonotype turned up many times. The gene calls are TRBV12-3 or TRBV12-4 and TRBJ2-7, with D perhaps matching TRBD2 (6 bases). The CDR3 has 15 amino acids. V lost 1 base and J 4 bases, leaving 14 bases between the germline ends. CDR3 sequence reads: CASSLVGGARYEQYF. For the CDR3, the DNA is TGTGCCAGCAGTTTAGTCGGGGGAGCACGGTACGAGCAGTACTTC.

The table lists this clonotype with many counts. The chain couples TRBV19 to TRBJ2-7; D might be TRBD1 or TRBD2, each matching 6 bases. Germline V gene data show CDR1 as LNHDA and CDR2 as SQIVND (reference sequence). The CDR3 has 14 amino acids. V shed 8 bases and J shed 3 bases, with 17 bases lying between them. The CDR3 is CASSSWGASYEQYF. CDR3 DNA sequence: TGTGCCAGTTCGAGCTGGGGGGCAAGCTACGAGCAGTACTTC.

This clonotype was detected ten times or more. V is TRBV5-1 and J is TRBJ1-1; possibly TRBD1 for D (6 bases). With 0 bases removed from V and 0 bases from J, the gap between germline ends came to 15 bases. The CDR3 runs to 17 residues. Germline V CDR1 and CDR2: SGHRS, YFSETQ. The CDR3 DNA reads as TGCGCCAGCAGCTTGGCGGCGACAGGCGTGATGAACACTGAAGCTTTCTTT. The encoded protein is CASSLAATGVMNTEAFF.

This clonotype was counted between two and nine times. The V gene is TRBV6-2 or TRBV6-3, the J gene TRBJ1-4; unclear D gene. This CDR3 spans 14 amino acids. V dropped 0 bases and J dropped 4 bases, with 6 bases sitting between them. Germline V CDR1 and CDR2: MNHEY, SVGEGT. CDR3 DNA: TGTGCCAGCAGTTACTCGGCCGATAATGAAAAACTGTTTTTT. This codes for CASSYSADNEKLFF.

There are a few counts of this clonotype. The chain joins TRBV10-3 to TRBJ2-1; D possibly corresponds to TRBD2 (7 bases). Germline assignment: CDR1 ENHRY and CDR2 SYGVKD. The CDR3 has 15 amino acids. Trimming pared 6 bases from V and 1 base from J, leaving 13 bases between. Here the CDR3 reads CAISRGGDSYNEQFF. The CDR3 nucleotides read TGTGCCATCAGCAGAGGGGGGGATTCCTACAATGAGCAGTTCTTC.

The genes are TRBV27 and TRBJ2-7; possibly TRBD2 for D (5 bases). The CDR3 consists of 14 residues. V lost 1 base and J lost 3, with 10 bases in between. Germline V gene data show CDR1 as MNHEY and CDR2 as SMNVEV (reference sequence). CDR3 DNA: TGTGCCAGCAGTTTATGGAGCGAGGGCTACGAGCAGTACTTC. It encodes CASSLWSEGYEQYF.

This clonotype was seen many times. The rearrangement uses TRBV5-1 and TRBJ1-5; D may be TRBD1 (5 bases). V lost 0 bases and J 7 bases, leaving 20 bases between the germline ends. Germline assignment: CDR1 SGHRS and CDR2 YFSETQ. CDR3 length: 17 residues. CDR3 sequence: CASSLEPGTVYEQPQHF. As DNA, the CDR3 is TGCGCCAGCAGCTTGGAACCCGGGACGGTATATGAACAGCCCCAGCATTTT.

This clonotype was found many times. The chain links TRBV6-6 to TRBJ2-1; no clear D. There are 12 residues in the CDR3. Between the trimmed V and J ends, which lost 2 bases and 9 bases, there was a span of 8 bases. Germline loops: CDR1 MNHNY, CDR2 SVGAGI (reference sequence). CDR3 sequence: CASSYRSGEQFF. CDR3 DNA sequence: TGTGCCAGCAGTTACCGATCGGGTGAGCAGTTCTTC.

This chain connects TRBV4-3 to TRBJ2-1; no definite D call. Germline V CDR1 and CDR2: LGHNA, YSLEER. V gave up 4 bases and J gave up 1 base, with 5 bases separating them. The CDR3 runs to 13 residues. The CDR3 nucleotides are TGCGCCAGCAGCCCCTTTTCCTACAATGAGCAGTTCTTC. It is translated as CASSPFSYNEQFF.

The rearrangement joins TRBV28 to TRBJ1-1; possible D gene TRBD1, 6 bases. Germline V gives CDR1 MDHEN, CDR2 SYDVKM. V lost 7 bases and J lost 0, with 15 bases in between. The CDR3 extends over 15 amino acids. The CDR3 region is CASNHRVAMNTEAFF. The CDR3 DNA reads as TGTGCCAGCAATCACAGGGTTGCGATGAACACTGAAGCTTTCTTT.

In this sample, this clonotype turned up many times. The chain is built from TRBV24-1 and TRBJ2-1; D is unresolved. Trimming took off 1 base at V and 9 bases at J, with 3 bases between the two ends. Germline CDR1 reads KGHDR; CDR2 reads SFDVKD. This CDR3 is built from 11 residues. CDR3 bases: TGTGCCACCAGTGATTTTAGTGAGCAGTTCTTC. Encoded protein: CATSDFSEQFF.

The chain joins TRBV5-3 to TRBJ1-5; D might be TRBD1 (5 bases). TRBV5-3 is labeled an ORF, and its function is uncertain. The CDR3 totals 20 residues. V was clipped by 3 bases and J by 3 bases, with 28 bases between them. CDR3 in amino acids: CARSSIESCTATVNNQPQHF. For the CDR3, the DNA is TGTGCCAGAAGCTCTATAGAGTCGTGTACGGCGACAGTCAACAATCAGCCCCAGCATTTT.

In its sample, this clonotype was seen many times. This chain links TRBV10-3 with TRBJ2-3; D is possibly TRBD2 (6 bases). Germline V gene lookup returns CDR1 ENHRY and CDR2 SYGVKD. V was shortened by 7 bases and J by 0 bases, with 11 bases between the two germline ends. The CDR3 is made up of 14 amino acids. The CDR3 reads CAIKGGLSTDTQYF. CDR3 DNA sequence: TGTGCCATCAAAGGAGGGTTAAGCACAGATACGCAGTATTTT.

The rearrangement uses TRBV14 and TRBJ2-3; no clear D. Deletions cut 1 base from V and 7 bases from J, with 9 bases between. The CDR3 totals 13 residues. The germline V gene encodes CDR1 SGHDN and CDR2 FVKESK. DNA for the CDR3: TGTGCCAGCAGCCAAGTAATTGGGTATACGCAGTATTTT. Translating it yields CASSQVIGYTQYF.

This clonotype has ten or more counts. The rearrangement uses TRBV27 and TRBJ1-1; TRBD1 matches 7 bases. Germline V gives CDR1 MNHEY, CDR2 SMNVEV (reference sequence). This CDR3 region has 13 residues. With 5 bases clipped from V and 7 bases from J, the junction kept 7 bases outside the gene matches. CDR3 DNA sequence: TGTGCCAGCAGTCCTAGGGGGCCTGATGAAGCTTTCTTT. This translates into CASSPRGPDEAFF.

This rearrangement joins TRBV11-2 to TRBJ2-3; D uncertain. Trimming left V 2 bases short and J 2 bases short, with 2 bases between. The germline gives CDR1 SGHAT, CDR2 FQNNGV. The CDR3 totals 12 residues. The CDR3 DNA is TGTGCCAGCAGCTTATACACAGATACGCAGTATTTT. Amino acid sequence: CASSLYTDTQYF.

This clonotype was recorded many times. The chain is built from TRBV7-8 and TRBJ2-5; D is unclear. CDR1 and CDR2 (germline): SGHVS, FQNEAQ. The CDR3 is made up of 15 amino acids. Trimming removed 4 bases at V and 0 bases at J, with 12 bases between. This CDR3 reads CASSSSTRYQETQYF. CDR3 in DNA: TGTGCCAGCAGCTCGTCAACGCGGTACCAAGAGACCCAGTACTTC.

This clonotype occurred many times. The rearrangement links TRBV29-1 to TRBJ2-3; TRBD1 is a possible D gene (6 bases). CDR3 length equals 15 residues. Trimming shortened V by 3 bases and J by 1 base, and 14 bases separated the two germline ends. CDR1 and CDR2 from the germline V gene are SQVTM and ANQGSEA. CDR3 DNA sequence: TGCAGCGTTGATTTAGGGGGATCAGGCACAGATACGCAGTATTTT. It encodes CSVDLGGSGTDTQYF.

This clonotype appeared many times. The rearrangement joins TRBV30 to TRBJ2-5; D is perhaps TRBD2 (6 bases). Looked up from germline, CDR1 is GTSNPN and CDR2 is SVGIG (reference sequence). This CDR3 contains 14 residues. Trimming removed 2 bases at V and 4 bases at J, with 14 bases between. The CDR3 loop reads CAWSIGGSRETQYF. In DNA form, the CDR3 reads TGTGCCTGGAGTATTGGAGGGTCCAGAGAGACCCAGTACTTC.